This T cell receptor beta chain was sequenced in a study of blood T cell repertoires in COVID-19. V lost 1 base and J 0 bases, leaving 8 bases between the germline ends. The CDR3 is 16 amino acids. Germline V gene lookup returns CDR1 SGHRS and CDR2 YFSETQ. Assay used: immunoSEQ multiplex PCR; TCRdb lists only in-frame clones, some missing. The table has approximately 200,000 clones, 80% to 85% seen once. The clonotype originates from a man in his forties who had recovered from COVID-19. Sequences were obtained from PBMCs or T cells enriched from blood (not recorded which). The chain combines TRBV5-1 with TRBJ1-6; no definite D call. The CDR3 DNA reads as TGCGCCAGCAGCTTGTTAGGGAGCTCCTATAATTCACCCCTCCACTTT. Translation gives CASSLLGSSYNSPLHF.